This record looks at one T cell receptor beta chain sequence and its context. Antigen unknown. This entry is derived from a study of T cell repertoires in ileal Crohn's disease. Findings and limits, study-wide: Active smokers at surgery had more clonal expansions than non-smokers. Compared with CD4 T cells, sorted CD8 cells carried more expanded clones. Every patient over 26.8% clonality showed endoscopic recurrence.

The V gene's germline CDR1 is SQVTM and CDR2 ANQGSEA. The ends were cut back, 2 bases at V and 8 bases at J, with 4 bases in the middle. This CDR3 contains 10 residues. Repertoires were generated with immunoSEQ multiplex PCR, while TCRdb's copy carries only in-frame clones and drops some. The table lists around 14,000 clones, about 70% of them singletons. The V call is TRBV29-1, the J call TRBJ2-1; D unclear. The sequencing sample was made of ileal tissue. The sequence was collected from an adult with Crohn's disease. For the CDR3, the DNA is TGCAGCGTTGAATTATATGAGCAGTTCTTC. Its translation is CSVELYEQFF.